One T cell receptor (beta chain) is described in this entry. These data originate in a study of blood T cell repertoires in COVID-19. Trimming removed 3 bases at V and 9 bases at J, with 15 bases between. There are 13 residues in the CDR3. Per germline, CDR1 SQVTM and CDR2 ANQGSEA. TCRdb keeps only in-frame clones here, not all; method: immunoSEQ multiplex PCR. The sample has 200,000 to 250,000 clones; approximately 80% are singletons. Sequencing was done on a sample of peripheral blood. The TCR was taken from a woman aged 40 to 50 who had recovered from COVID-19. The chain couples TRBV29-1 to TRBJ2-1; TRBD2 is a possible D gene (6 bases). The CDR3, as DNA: TGCAGCGTTGAGTCGGGGGACCGGGGTGAGCAGTTCTTC. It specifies CSVESGDRGEQFF.